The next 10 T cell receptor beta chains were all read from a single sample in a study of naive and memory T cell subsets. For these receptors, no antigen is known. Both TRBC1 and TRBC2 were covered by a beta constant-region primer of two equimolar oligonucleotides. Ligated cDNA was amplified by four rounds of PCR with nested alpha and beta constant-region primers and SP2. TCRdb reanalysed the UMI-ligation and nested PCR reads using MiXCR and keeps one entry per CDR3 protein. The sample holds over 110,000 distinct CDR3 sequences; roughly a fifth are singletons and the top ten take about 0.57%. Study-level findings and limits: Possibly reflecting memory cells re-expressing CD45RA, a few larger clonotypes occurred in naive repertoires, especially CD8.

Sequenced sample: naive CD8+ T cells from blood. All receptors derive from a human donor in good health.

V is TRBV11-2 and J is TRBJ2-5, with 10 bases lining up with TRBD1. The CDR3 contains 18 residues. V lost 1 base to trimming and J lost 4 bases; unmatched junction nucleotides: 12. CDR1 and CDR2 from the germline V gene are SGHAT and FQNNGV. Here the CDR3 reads CASSLGGAGTGVRETQYF. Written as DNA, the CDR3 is TGTGCCAGCAGCTTAGGAGGCGCCGGGACAGGGGTTCGAGAGACCCAGTACTTC.

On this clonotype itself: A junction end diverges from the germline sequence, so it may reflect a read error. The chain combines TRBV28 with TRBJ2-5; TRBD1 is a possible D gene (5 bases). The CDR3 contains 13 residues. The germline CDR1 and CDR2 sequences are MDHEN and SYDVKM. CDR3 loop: CAIQGARKETQYF. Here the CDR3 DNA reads TGTGCCATTCAAGGGGCGCGGAAAGAAACCCAGTACTTC.

The CDR3 region has the DNA TGTGCCAGCAGTTACTCCGCAGTCACTGAAGCTTTCTTT. Translating it yields CASSYSAVTEAFF. The chain couples TRBV6-2 or TRBV6-3 to TRBJ1-1, with no clear D. V was shortened by 0 bases and J by 4 bases, with 6 bases between the two germline ends. This CDR3 comprises 13 residues. Looked up from germline, CDR1 is MNHEY and CDR2 is SVGEGT.

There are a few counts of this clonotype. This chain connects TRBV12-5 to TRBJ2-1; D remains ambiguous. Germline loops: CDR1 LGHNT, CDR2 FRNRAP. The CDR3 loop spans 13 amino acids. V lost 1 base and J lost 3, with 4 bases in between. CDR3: CASGLGGYNEQFF. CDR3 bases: TGTGCTAGTGGTTTGGGAGGCTACAATGAGCAGTTCTTC.

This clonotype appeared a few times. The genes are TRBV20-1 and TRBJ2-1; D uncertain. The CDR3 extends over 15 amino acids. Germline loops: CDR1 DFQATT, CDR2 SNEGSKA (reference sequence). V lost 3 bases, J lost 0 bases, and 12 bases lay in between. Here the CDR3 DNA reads TGCAGTGCTAGCTCCCTAGAGAGCTCCTACAATGAGCAGTTCTTC. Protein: CSASSLESSYNEQFF.

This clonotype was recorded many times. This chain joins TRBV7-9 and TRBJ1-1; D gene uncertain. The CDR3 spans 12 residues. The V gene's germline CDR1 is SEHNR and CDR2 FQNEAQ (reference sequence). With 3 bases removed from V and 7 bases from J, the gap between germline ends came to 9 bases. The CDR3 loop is CASSFSAGEAFF. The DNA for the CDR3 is TGTGCCAGCAGCTTCTCGGCCGGTGAAGCTTTCTTT.

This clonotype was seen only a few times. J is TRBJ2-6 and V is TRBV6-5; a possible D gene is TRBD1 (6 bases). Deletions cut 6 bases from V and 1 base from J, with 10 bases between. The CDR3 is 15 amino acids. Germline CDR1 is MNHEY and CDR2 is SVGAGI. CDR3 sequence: CASSVQGSGANVLTF. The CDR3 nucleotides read TGTGCCAGCAGCGTACAGGGTTCTGGGGCCAACGTCCTGACTTTC.

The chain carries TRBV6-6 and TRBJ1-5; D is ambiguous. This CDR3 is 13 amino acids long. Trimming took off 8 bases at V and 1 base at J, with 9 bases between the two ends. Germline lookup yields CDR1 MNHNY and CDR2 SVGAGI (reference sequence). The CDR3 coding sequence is TGTGCCAGCGTAACGGGAAGCAATCAGCCCCAGCATTTT. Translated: CASVTGSNQPQHF.

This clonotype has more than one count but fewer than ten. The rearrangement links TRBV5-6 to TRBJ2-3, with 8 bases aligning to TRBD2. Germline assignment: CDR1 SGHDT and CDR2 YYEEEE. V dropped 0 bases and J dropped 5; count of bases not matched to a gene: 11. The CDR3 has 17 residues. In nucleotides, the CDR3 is TGTGCCAGCAGCTTGGCAGGGAGCGGGAGACGTGGAGATACGCAGTATTTT. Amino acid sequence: CASSLAGSGRRGDTQYF.

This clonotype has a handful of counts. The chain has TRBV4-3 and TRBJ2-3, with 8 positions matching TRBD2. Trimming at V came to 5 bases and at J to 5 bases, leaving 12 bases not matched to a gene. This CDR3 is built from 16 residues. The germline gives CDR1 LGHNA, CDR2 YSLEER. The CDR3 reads CASSERGAGGGDTQYF. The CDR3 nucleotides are TGCGCCAGCAGCGAAAGAGGGGCGGGAGGAGGAGATACGCAGTATTTT.